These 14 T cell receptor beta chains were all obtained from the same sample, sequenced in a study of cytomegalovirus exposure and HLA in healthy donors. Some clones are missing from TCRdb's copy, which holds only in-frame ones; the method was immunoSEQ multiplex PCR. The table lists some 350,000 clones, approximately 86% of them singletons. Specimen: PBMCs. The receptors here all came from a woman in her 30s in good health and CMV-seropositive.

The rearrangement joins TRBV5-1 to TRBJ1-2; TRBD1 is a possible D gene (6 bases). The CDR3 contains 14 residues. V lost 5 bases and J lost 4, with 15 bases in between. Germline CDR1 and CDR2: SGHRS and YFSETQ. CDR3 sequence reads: CASSSGGPIYGYTF. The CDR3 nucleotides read TGCGCCAGCAGTTCCGGGGGGCCGATCTATGGCTACACCTTC.

CDR3 DNA sequence: TGTGCCAGCAGCTTAGAGGCCCGGGGGGCTTACGAGCAGTACTTC. It codes for CASSLEARGAYEQYF. The chain is built from TRBV7-9 and TRBJ2-7; a weak D match, TRBD2 (7 bases). The CDR3 extends over 15 amino acids. The ends were cut back, 1 base at V and 4 bases at J, with 14 bases in the middle. CDR1 and CDR2 from the germline V gene are SEHNR and FQNEAQ (reference sequence).

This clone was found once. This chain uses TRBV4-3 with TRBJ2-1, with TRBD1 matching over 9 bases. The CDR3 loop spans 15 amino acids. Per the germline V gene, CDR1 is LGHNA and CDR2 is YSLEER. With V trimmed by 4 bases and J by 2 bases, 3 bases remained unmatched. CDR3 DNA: TGCGCCAGCAGCCTGGGACAGGGCCCCTACAATGAGCAGTTCTTC. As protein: CASSLGQGPYNEQFF.

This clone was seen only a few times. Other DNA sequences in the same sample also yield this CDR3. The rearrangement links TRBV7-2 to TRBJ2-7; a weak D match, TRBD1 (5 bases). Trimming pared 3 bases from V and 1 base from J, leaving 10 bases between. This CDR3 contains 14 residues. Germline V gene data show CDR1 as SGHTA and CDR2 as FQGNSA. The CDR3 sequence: CASSLAAGSYEQYF. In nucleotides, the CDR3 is TGTGCCAGCAGCTTGGCCGCAGGGTCCTACGAGCAGTACTTC.

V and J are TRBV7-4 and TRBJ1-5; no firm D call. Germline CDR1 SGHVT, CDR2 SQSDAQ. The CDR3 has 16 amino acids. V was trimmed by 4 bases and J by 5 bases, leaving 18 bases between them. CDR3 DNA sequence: TGTGCCAGCAGCTCCTCCCCCACAGCTTCGGATCAGCCCCAGCATTTT. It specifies CASSSSPTASDQPQHF.

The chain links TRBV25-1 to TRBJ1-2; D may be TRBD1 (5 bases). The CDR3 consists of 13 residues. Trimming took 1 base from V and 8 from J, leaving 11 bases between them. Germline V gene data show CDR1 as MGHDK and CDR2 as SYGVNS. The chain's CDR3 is CASSEFGGGGYTF. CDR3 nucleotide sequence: TGTGCCAGCAGTGAATTCGGGGGAGGCGGCTACACCTTC.

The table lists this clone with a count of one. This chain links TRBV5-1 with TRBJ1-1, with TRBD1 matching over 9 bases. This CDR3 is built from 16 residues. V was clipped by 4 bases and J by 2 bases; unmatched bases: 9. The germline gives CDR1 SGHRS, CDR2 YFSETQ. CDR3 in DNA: TGCGCCAGCAGCAAAGGACAGGGGCGAACCAACACTGAAGCTTTCTTT. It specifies CASSKGQGRTNTEAFF.

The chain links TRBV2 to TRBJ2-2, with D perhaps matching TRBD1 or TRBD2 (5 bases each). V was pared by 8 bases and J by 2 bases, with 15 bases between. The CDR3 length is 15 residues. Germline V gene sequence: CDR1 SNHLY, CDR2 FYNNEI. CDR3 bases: TGTGCCAGCGGTCAGGGCCGGGGCAACACCGGGGAGCTGTTTTTT. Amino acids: CASGQGRGNTGELFF.

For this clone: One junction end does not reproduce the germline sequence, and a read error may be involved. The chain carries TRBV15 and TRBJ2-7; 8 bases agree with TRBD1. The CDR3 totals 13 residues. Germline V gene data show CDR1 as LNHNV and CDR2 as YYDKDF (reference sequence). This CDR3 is CATRTGSSYEQYF. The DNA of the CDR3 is TGTGCGACCAGGACAGGGAGCTCCTACGAGCAGTACTTC. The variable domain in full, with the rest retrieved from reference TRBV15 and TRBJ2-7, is DAMVIQNPRYQVTQFGKPVTLSCSQTLNHNVMYWYQQKSSQAPKLLFHYYDKDFNNEADTPDNFQSRRPNTSFCFLDIRSPGLGDTAMYLCATRTGSSYEQYFGPGTRLTVT.

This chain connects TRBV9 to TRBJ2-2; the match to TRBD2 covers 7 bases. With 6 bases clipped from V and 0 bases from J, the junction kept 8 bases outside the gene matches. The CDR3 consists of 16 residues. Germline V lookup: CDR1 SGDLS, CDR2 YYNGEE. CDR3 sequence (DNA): TGTGCCAGCACCCCTTTGGGACTAACGAACACCGGGGAGCTGTTTTTT. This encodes CASTPLGLTNTGELFF. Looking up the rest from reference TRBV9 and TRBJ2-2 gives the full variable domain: DSGVTQTPKHLITATGQRVTLRCSPRSGDLSVYWYQQSLDQGLQFLIQYYNGEERAKGNILERFSAQQFPDLHSELNLSSLELGDSALYFCASTPLGLTNTGELFFGEGSRLTVL.

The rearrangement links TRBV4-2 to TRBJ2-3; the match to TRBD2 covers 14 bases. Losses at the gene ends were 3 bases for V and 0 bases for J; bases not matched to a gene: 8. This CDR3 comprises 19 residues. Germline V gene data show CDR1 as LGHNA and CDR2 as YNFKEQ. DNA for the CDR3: TGTGCCAGCAGCCAGCGACTAGCGGGGGGGATCCTTAGCACAGATACGCAGTATTTT. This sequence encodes CASSQRLAGGILSTDTQYF.

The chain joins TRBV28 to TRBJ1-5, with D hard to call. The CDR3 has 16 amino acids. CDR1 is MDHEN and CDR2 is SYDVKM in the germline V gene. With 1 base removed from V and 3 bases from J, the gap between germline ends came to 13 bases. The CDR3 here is CASSLFPQVYNQPQHF. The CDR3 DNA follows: TGTGCCAGCAGTTTATTTCCACAAGTTTACAATCAGCCCCAGCATTTT.

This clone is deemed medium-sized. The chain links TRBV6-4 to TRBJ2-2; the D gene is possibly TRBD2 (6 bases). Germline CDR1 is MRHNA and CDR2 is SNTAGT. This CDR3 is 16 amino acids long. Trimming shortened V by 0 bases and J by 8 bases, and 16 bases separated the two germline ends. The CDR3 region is CASSDSSLSGEGELFF. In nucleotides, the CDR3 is TGTGCCAGCAGTGACTCGAGTCTGTCGGGAGAGGGGGAGCTGTTTTTT.

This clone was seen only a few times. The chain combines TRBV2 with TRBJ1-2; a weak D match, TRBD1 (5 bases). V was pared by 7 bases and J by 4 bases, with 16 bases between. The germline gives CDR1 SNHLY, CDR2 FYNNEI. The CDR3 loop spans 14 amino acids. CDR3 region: CASTEGNPIYGYTF. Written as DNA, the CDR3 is TGTGCCAGCACTGAGGGGAACCCTATCTATGGCTACACCTTC.